This record covers a single TCR beta chain. No antigen is known for it. These data come from a study of beta chain features in type 1 diabetes. Background on the study: The patient and healthy donor groups were comparable for age, gender and cell yields. Notes on the study in general: Moderate but significant shortening of TCRB CDR3s was recorded in all four CD4+ subsets from Type 1 diabetes patients. Possibly, sequencing cDNA over-represented cells that had high TCR expression levels. A closer apparent resemblance between naive, central memory and Treg TCRB repertoires was seen in patients than in healthy donors.

Expressed TCRB transcripts were sequenced because the entire RNA isolate underwent reverse transcription. TCRdb keeps only in-frame clones here, not all; method: immunoSEQ multiplex PCR. The sample records around 310,000 clones, 13% being singletons. By way of CD45RO/CCR7/CD25/CD127/CD95/CD27, the CD4+ regulatory, stem cell-like memory, central memory and naive cells were sorted. This CDR3 region has 15 residues. Germline V CDR1 and CDR2: SGHAT, FQNNGV. Trimming left V 6 bases short and J 6 bases short, with 17 bases between. Input material: naive CD4+ T cells from blood. This chain uses TRBV11-2 with TRBJ2-2; D remains unclear. The receptor was isolated from a woman younger than 35 with type 1 diabetes. The CDR3 DNA follows: TGTGCCAGCAGGGTTCCCGGGTCTTCCGCCGGGGAGCTGTTTTTT. Amino acid sequence: CASRVPGSSAGELFF.